The 3 T cell receptor beta chains presented below share a single source sample, sequenced in a study of OX40 agonist ivuxolimab in advanced cancers. Using immunoSEQ multiplex PCR, the repertoire was profiled, and TCRdb retains in-frame clones only, with some absent. Of about 79,000 clones listed, roughly 91% are singletons. The specimen was CD4+ or CD8+ T cells sorted from blood, collected in a trial of the OX40 agonist ivuxolimab. Every receptor here comes from an adult with an advanced solid tumor such as melanoma, head and neck, liver or kidney cancer.

The gene calls are TRBV5-1 and TRBJ2-3; a possible D gene is TRBD2 (6 bases). Germline V gives CDR1 SGHRS, CDR2 YFSETQ. With 5 bases removed from V and 6 bases from J, the gap between germline ends came to 7 bases. This CDR3 comprises 11 residues. The CDR3 nucleotides read TGCGCCAGCAGGGAGGGGGATACGCAGTATTTT. Its translation: CASREGDTQYF.

The V call is TRBV6-5, the J call TRBJ1-1; 9 nucleotides agree with TRBD1. V shed 6 bases, J shed 4 bases, and the junction held 3 bases outside the gene matches. Germline V gives CDR1 MNHEY, CDR2 SVGAGI. The CDR3 extends over 13 amino acids. The CDR3 here is CASRRDRATEAFF. CDR3 sequence (DNA): TGTGCCAGCAGACGGGACAGGGCCACTGAAGCTTTCTTT.

The chain combines TRBV5-5 with TRBJ2-2, with D possibly matching TRBD1 (6 bases). The CDR3 extends over 15 amino acids. Trimming took off 4 bases at V and 1 base at J, with 11 bases between the two ends. Germline loops: CDR1 SGHKS, CDR2 YYEKEE (reference sequence). CDR3 region: CASSIDRLNTGELFF. CDR3 coding DNA: TGTGCCAGCAGCATAGACAGGTTGAACACCGGGGAGCTGTTTTTT.